The 18 T cell receptor gamma chains in this list originate from one sample, sequenced in a study of Vδ1+ human thymocytes. Study-wide points: In the thymus, TRG and TRD repertoires looked highly polyclonal with Gaussian CDR3 lengths.

Sequences come from RNA converted to cDNA by reverse transcription. CDR3 amplicons came from multiplex PCR with pooled V-gene forward and constant-region reverse primers. TCRdb re-processed the multiplex PCR reads using CATT. This table holds some 9,000 gamma-chain clones, 56% found once. These receptors lack a known antigen. The specimen was Vdelta1+ gamma-delta thymocytes from the thymus. As for subset: FACS-sorted CD3+ TCRalphabeta- TCRVdelta1+ TCRVdelta2- thymocytes. The receptors stem from a girl under three years old who had congenital heart surgery.

The rearrangement links TRGV9 to TRGJP2. J lost 5 bases, V lost 0 bases, and 6 bases had no gene match. The CDR3 covers 15 residues. Germline CDR1 reads GITISATS; CDR2 reads ISYDGTV (reference sequence). The CDR3 protein is CALWEVIPSDWIKTF. The DNA for the CDR3 is TGTGCCTTGTGGGAGGTGATCCCAAGTGATTGGATCAAGACGTTT.

This sequence joins TRGV8 and TRGJP2. TCRdb offers no J gene call, so here the DNA was matched to germline to obtain one. Germline CDR1 and CDR2: VENAVY and YDSYNSRV. The CDR3 totals 13 residues. The J segment lost 3 bases and the V segment lost 5 bases, leaving 3 bases of the junction unmatched. The CDR3 region has the DNA TGTGCCACCTGGGGGGGTAGTGATTGGATCAAGACGTTT. Protein: CATWGGSDWIKTF.

Turning to this clone: Other DNA sequences in this sample translate to the same CDR3. V is TRGV8 and J is TRGJP2. The J gene, not given by TCRdb, was assigned here from a germline match of the nucleotide sequence. Germline trimming cut 0 bases from V and 3 bases from J; bases unmatched to any gene: 1. CDR1 and CDR2 (germline): VENAVY, YDSYNSRV. The CDR3 totals 14 residues. CDR3: CATWDRRSDWIKTF. The CDR3 DNA reads TGTGCCACCTGGGATAGGCGTAGTGATTGGATCAAGACGTTT.

This clone was detected only once. V usage is TRGV3 and J usage is TRGJP2. TCRdb gives no J gene; it was assigned here by matching the DNA to germline. Losses at the gene ends were 3 bases for V and 0 bases for J; bases not matched to a gene: 7. Germline CDR1 and CDR2: VTNTFY and YDVSTARD (reference sequence). This CDR3 is 16 amino acids long. DNA of the CDR3: TGTGCCACCTGGGACGGCAAATATAGTAGTGATTGGATCAAGACGTTT. Amino acid sequence: CATWDGKYSSDWIKTF.

The V and J genes are TRGV9 and TRGJ1 or TRGJ2. Germline matching of the DNA provided the J gene here, since TCRdb leaves it blank. This CDR3 region has 14 residues. CDR1 is GITISATS, CDR2 ISYDGTV, per germline (reference sequence). The V and J ends lost 0 bases and 5 bases, in that order; junction bases with no gene match: 7. CDR3 coding DNA: TGTGCCTTGTGGGAGGTGGAATTCGATTATAAGAAACTCTTT. This codes for CALWEVEFDYKKLF.

The chain is built from TRGV2 and TRGJ1 or TRGJ2. The J gene was missing in TCRdb and was found by matching the end of the DNA to germline. With V trimmed by 0 bases and J by 12 bases, 5 bases remained unmatched. From germline, CDR1 is EGSNGY and CDR2 YDSYNSKV. The CDR3 length is 11 residues. CDR3 sequence: CATWDGLRKLF. The CDR3 bases are TGTGCCACCTGGGACGGGCTAAGGAAACTCTTT.

The table lists this clone with a count of one. With a much larger clone just one base away, this may be a read error. The rearrangement uses TRGV9 and TRGJ1 or TRGJ2. The J gene, not given by TCRdb, was assigned here from a germline match of the nucleotide sequence. V was pared by 1 base and J by 5 bases, with 2 bases of the junction left unmatched. The CDR3 covers 12 residues. Germline CDR1 GITISATS, CDR2 ISYDGTV (reference sequence). The CDR3 sequence: CALWEVHYKKLF. The CDR3 DNA reads TGTGCCTTGTGGGAGGTTCATTATAAGAAACTCTTT.

On this clone: Other DNA variants within this sample encode the same CDR3. J is TRGJ1 or TRGJ2 and V is TRGV2. No J segment appears in TCRdb, so it was assigned here by matching the sequence to germline. The ends lost 0 bases at V and 7 bases at J; junction bases unmatched: 3. This CDR3 is built from 12 residues. In germline, CDR1 is EGSNGY, CDR2 YDSYNSKV. The CDR3 spells CATWDGSYKKLF. In DNA form, the CDR3 reads TGTGCCACCTGGGACGGGAGCTATAAGAAACTCTTT.

This clone was seen just once. This chain connects TRGV9 to TRGJ1 or TRGJ2. Here the J gene was assigned by germline matching of the DNA, as TCRdb has none. The CDR3 length is 12 residues. Germline CDR1 GITISATS, CDR2 ISYDGTV (reference sequence). After removal of 6 bases from V and 8 bases from J, the junction contained 10 bases not matched to a gene. The CDR3 nucleotides are TGTGCCTTGTGGCCTAGAAAAGATAAGAAACTCTTT. Protein sequence: CALWPRKDKKLF.

The genes are TRGV3 and TRGJ1 or TRGJ2. Since TCRdb gives no J gene, matching the DNA to germline was used here to assign it. The CDR3 consists of 12 residues. CDR1 is VTNTFY and CDR2 is YDVSTARD in the germline V gene (reference sequence). The junction had 11 bases not matched to a gene; V was cut back by 6 bases and J by 9 bases. The DNA of the CDR3 is TGTGCCACCTGGACAAGACGGGGTAAGAAACTCTTT. Translation gives CATWTRRGKKLF.

Comment on this clone: A read error may produce the germline difference seen at one junction end. This chain links TRGV4 with TRGJ1 or TRGJ2. No J gene was available from TCRdb, and it was assigned here by a germline match of the DNA. This CDR3 region has 14 residues. Germline-derived CDR1 and CDR2 are EGSTGY and YDSYTSSV. The CDR3 protein is CATWDEAGYYKKLF. The DNA for the CDR3 is TGTGCCACCTGGGATGAAGCGGGATATTACAAGAAACTCTTT.

The chain is built from TRGV2 and TRGJ1 or TRGJ2. As TCRdb names no J gene, one was assigned here on the basis of a DNA match to germline. The CDR3 runs 14 residues. Germline V gene sequence: CDR1 EGSNGY, CDR2 YDSYNSKV. Losses at the gene ends were 3 bases for V and 12 bases for J; bases not matched to a gene: 17. CDR3 nucleotide sequence: TGTGCCACCTGGGACAGGCCTCATGGGTCTAGGAAACTCTTT. Translated, it gives CATWDRPHGSRKLF.

The sample holds a few counts of this clone. V usage is TRGV4 and J usage is TRGJ1 or TRGJ2. The V and J ends lost 0 bases and 7 bases, in that order; junction bases with no gene match: 3. This CDR3 contains 12 residues. Germline V gene sequence: CDR1 EGSTGY, CDR2 YDSYTSSV. CDR3 amino acids: CATWDGEYKKLF. CDR3 coding DNA: TGTGCCACCTGGGATGGGGAGTATAAGAAACTCTTT.

The chain employs TRGV4 and TRGJ1 or TRGJ2. No J gene is reported in TCRdb; it was inferred here by comparing the DNA with germline. J gave up 5 bases and V 5 bases, and 15 bases lay outside the gene matches. CDR3 length: 15 amino acids. Germline V gives CDR1 EGSTGY, CDR2 YDSYTSSV. The CDR3 DNA reads as TGTGCCACCTGGGTCCCCGGAAGGGCCGATTATAAGAAACTCTTT. It specifies CATWVPGRADYKKLF.

The chain uses TRGV3 and TRGJ1 or TRGJ2. Germline matching of the DNA provided the J gene here, since TCRdb leaves it blank. J gave up 4 bases and V 2 bases, and 8 bases lay outside the gene matches. CDR1 is VTNTFY, CDR2 YDVSTARD, per germline (reference sequence). This CDR3 has 14 amino acids. CDR3 in amino acids: CATWDKPTYYKKLF. The CDR3 DNA follows: TGTGCCACCTGGGACAAACCTACCTATTATAAGAAACTCTTT.

V and J are TRGV5 and TRGJ1 or TRGJ2. The J gene is absent in TCRdb and was assigned here via DNA matching to germline. The V segment lost 3 bases and the J segment 12 bases; nucleotides outside the gene matches: 8. Germline lookup yields CDR1 VINAFY and CDR2 YDVSNSKD. The CDR3 contains 11 residues. The CDR3: CATWDPNWKLF. Written as DNA, the CDR3 is TGTGCCACCTGGGACCCTAATTGGAAACTCTTT.

The gene calls are TRGV4 and TRGJ1 or TRGJ2. V shed 0 bases and J 2 bases; nucleotides not matched to a gene: 7. The CDR3 has 15 residues. Per germline, CDR1 EGSTGY and CDR2 YDSYTSSV. The CDR3 nucleotides are TGTGCCACCTGGGATGGGGAGTGGTATTATTATAAGAAACTCTTT. This gives the protein CATWDGEWYYYKKLF.

This clone was observed a handful of times. V is TRGV5 and J is TRGJ1 or TRGJ2. Assignment of the J gene here rests on matching the DNA to germline, because TCRdb gives none. The CDR3 spans 13 residues. The germline V gene has CDR1 VINAFY and CDR2 YDVSNSKD. The J segment lost 6 bases and the V segment lost 0 bases, leaving 5 bases of the junction unmatched. The CDR3 nucleotides are TGTGCCACCTGGGACAGGCCGAGTTATAAGAAACTCTTT. This sequence encodes CATWDRPSYKKLF.